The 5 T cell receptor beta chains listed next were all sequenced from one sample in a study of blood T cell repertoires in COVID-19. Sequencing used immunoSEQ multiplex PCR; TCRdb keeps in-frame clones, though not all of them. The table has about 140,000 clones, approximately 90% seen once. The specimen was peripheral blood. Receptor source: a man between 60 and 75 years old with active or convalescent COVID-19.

CDR3 nucleotide sequence: TGTGGATCCCAGAGACGGGGAACTGAAGCTTTCTTT. Translation gives CGSQRRGTEAFF. The rearrangement links TRBV28 to TRBJ1-1; D remains unclear. This CDR3 is built from 12 residues. Germline V gene data show CDR1 as MDHEN and CDR2 as SYDVKM. The full variable domain, rest sourced from reference TRBV28 and TRBJ1-1, is DVKVTQSSRYLVKRTGEKVFLECVQDMDHENMFWYRQDPGLGLRLIYFSYDVKMKEKGDIPEGYSVSREKKERFSLILESASTNQTSMYLCGSQRRGTEAFFGQGTRLTVV.

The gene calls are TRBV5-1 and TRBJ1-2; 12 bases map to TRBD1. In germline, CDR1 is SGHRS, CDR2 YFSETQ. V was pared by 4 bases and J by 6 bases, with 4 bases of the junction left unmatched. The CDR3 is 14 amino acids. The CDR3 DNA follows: TGCGCCAGCAGCACGGGGACAGGGGGCGATGGCTACACCTTC. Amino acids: CASSTGTGGDGYTF.

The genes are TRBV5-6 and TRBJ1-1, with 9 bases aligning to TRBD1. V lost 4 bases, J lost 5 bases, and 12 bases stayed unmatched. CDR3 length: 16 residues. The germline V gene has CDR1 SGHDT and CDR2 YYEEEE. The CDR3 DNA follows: TGTGCCAGCAGCCAACTAATGGGGACAGGGAGTACTGAAGCTTTCTTT. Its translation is CASSQLMGTGSTEAFF.

As DNA, the CDR3 is TGTGCCAGCACCCTTAGGTTGGGGGCTACGGCTGAAGCTTTCTTT. It specifies CASTLRLGATAEAFF. The rearrangement uses TRBV28 and TRBJ1-1; maybe TRBD1 (6 bases). This CDR3 is 15 amino acids long. Between the trimmed V and J ends, which lost 7 bases and 6 bases, there was a span of 21 bases. Germline V CDR1 and CDR2: MDHEN, SYDVKM.

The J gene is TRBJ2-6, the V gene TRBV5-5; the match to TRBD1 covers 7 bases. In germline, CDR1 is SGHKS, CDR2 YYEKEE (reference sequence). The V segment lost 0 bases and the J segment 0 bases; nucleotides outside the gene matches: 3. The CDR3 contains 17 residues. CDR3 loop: CASSLVGTVSGANVLTF. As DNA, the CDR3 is TGTGCCAGCAGCTTGGTTGGGACAGTCTCTGGGGCCAACGTCCTGACTTTC.